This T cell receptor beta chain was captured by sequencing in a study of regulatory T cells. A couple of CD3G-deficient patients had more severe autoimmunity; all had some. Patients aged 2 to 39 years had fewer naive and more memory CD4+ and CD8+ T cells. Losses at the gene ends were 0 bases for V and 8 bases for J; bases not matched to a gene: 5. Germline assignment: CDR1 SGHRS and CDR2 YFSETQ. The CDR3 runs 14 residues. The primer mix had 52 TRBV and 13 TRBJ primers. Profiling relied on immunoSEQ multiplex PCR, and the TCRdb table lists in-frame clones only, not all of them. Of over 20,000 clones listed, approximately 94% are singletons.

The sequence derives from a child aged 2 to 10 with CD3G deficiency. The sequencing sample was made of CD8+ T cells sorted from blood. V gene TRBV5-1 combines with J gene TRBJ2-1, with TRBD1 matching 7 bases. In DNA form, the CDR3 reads TGCGCCAGCAGCTTGGGACAGGGTGGCGATGAGCAGTTCTTC. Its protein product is CASSLGQGGDEQFF.